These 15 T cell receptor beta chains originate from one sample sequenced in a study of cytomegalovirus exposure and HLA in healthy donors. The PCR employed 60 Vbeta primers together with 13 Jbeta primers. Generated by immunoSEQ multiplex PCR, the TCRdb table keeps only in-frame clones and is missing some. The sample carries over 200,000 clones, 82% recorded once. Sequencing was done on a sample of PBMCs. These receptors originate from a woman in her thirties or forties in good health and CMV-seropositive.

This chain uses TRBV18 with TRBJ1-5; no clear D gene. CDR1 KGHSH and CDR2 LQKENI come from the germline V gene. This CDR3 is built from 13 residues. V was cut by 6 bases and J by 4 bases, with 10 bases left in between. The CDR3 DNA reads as TGTGCCAGCTCCTCCGCACAGAATCAGCCCCAGCATTTT. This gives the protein CASSSAQNQPQHF.

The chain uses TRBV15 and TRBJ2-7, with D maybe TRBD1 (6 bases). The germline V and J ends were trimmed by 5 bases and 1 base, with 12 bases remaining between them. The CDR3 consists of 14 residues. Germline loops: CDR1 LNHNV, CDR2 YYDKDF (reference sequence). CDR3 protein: CATSPGQRSYEQYF. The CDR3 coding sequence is TGTGCCACCAGCCCAGGACAGAGATCCTACGAGCAGTACTTC.

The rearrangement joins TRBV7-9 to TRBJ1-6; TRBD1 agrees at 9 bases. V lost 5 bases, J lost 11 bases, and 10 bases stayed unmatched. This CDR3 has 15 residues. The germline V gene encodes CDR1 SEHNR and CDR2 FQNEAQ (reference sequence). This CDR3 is CASSPPDRGGAPLHF. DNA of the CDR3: TGTGCCAGCAGCCCCCCGGACAGGGGTGGGGCACCCCTCCACTTT.

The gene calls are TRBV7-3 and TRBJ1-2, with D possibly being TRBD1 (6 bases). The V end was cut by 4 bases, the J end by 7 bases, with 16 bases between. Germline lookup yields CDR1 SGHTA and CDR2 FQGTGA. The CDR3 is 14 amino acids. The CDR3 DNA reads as TGTGCCAGCAGCTCGATACAGGGTAGAGCTGGCTACACCTTC. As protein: CASSSIQGRAGYTF.

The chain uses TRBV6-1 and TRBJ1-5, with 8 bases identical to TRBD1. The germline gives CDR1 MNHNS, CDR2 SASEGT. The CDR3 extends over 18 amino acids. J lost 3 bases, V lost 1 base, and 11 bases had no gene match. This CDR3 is CASSEERETGVFNQPQHF. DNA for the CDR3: TGTGCCAGCAGTGAAGAAAGAGAGACAGGGGTCTTCAATCAGCCCCAGCATTTT.

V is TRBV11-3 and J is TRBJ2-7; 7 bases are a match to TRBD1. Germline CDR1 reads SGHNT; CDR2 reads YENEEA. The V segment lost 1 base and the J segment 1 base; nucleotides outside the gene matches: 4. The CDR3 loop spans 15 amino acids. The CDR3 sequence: CASSLGGTESYEQYF. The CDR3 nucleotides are TGTGCCAGCAGCTTAGGAGGGACAGAGTCCTACGAGCAGTACTTC.

The CDR3 bases are TGTGCCAGCAGTCCACGACAGGGGATCCAAGAGACCCAGTACTTC. Translated: CASSPRQGIQETQYF. This chain uses TRBV27 with TRBJ2-5; 8 positions agree with TRBD1. This CDR3 contains 15 residues. Germline V gives CDR1 MNHEY, CDR2 SMNVEV (reference sequence). V dropped 5 bases and J dropped 1; count of bases not matched to a gene: 6.

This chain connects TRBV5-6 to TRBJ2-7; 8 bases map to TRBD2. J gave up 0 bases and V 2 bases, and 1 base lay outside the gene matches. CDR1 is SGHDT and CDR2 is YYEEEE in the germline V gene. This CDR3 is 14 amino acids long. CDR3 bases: TGTGCCAGCAGCTTCGGGACTAGCTCCTACGAGCAGTACTTC. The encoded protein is CASSFGTSSYEQYF.

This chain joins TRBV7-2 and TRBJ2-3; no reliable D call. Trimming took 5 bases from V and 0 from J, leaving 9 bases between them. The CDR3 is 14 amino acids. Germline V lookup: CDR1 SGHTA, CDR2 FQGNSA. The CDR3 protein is CASSPTTSTDTQYF. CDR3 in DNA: TGTGCCAGCAGCCCGACAACTAGCACAGATACGCAGTATTTT. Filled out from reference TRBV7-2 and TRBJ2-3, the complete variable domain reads GAGVSQSPSNKVTEKGKDVELRCDPISGHTALYWYRQSLGQGLEFLIYFQGNSAPDKSGLPSDRFSAERTGGSVSTLTIQRTQQEDSAVYLCASSPTTSTDTQYFGPGTRLTVL.

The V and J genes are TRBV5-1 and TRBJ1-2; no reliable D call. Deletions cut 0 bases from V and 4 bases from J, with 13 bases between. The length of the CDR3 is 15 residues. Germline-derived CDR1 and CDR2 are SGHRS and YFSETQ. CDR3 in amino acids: CASSLGTAGPYGYTF. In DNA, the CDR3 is TGCGCCAGCAGCTTGGGAACAGCCGGTCCCTATGGCTACACCTTC. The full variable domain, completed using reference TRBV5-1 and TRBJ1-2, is KAGVTQTPRYLIKTRGQQVTLSCSPISGHRSVSWYQQTPGQGLQFLFEYFSETQRNKGNFPGRFSGRQFSNSRSEMNVSTLELGDSALYLCASSLGTAGPYGYTFGSGTRLTVV.

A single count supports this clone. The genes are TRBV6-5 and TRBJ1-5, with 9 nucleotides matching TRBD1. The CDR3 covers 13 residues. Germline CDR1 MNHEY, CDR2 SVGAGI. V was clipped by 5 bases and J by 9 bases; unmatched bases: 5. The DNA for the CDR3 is TGTGCCAGCAGTGCGGACAGGGGAGCGCCCCAGCATTTT. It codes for CASSADRGAPQHF.

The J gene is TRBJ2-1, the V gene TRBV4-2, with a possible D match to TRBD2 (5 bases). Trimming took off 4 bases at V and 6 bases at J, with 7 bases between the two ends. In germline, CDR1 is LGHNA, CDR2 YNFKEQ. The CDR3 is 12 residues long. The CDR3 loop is CASSLRGNEQFF. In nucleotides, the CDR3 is TGTGCCAGCAGCCTACGGGGCAATGAGCAGTTCTTC.

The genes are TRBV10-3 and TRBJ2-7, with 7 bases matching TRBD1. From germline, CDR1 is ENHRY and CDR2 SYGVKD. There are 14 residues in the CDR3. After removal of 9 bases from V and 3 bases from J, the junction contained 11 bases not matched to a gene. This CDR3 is CAIDRTGTLYEQYF. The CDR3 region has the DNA TGTGCCATTGACCGGACAGGCACTCTCTACGAGCAGTACTTC.

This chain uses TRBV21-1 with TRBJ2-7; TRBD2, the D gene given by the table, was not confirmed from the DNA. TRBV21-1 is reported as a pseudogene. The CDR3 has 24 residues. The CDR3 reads CASSNSGGTSGEDTAGVGTYEQYF. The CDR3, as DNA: TGTGCCAGCAGCAACTCCGGGGGCACGTCGGGTGAGGATACCGCGGGGGTCGGAACCTACGAGCAGTACTTC.

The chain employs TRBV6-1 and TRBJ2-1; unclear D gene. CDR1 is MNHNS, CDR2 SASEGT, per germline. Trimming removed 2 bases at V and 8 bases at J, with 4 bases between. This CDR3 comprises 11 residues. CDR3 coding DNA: TGTGCCAGCAGTGAAAGCCATGAGCAGTTCTTC. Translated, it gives CASSESHEQFF.